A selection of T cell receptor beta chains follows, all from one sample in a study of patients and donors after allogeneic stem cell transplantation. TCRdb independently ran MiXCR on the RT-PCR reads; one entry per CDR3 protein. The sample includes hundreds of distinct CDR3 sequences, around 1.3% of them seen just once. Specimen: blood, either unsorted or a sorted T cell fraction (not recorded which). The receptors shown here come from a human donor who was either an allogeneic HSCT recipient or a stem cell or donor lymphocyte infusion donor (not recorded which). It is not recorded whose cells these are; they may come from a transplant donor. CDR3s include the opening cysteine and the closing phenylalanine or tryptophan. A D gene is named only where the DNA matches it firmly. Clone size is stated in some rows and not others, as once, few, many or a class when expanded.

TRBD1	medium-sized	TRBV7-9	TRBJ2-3	CASSGEGASTDTQYF	TGTGCCAGCAGCGGAGAGGGGGCTAGCACAGATACGCAGTATTTT
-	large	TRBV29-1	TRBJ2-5	CSVDVGDQPQETQYF	TGCAGCGTTGATGTGGGGGACCAGCCACAAGAGACCCAGTACTTC
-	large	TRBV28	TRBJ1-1	CASSFGQLGAFF	TGTGCCAGCAGTTTCGGACAGTTGGGCGCTTTCTTT
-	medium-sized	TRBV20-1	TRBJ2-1	CSARGPSSPYNEQFF	TGCAGTGCTAGGGGACCATCCTCTCCCTACAATGAGCAGTTCTTC
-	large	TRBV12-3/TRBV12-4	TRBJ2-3	CASSSAPGNTQYF	TGTGCCAGCAGTTCTGCCCCTGGGAATACGCAGTATTTT
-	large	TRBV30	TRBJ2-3	CAWSLSIRQGSDTQYF	TGTGCCTGGAGTCTCTCTATAAGGCAGGGGTCCGATACGCAGTATTTT
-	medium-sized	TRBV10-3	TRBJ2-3	CAISEARGDTQYF	TGTGCCATCAGTGAAGCGAGGGGGGATACGCAGTATTTT
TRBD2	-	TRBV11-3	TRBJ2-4	CASSLGGSNIQYF	TGTGCCAGCAGCTTGGGGGGGTCGAACATTCAGTACTTC
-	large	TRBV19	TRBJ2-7	CASSSPVSYEQYF	TGTGCCAGTAGTTCACCCGTCTCCTACGAGCAGTACTTC
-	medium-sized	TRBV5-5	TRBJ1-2	CASSQGSGRIPYGYTF	TGTGCCAGCAGCCAAGGAAGTGGCAGGATCCCCTATGGCTACACCTTC
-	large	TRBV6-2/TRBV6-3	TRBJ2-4	CASSDFGKNIQYF	TGTGCCAGCAGCGACTTTGGCAAAAACATTCAGTACTTC
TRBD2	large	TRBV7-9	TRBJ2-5	CASSLALAGETQYF	TGTGCCAGCAGCTTAGCACTAGCGGGTGAGACCCAGTACTTC
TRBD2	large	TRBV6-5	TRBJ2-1	CASSYGTSGYNEQFF	TGTGCCAGCAGTTACGGGACTAGCGGGTACAATGAGCAGTTCTTC
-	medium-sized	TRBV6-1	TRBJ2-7	CASSDWYEQYF	TGTGCCAGCAGTGACTGGTACGAGCAGTACTTC
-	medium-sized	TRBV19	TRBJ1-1	CASSVGKNTEAFF	TGTGCCAGTAGTGTCGGGAAGAACACTGAAGCTTTCTTT
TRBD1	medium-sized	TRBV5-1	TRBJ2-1	CASSDRGHTDEQFF	TGCGCCAGCAGTGACAGGGGGCATACGGATGAGCAGTTCTTC
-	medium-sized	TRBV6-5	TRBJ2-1	CASSYNHNEQFF	TGTGCCAGCAGTTACAACCACAATGAGCAGTTCTTC
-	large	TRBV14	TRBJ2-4	CASSPMRGGGNIQYF	TGTGCCAGCAGCCCAATGCGGGGAGGGGGAAACATTCAGTACTTC
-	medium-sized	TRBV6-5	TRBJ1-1	CASSYEGDTEAFF	TGTGCCAGCAGTTACGAGGGAGACACTGAAGCTTTCTTT
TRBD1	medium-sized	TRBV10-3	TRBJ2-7	CAIMRGQETYEQYF	TGTGCCATCATGCGCGGACAGGAAACATACGAGCAGTACTTC
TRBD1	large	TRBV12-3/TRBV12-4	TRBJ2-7	CASSLRAQGEGSYEQYF	TGTGCCAGCAGTTTAAGGGCTCAGGGGGAAGGTTCCTACGAGCAGTACTTC
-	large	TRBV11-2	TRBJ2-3	CASSLTDTQYF	TGTGCCAGCAGCTTGACAGATACGCAGTATTTT
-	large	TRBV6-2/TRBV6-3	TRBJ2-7	CAHVKGYEQYF	TGTGCCCATGTCAAGGGCTACGAGCAGTACTTC
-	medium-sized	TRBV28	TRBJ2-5	CASSSRDSGTETQYF	TGTGCCAGCAGTTCCCGGGACTCCGGGACGGAGACCCAGTACTTC
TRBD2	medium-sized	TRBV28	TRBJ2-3	CASRVTGTSGGRDTQYF	TGTGCCAGCAGGGTTACCGGGACTAGCGGGGGGAGAGATACGCAGTATTTT
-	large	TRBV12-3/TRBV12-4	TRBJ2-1	CASSPGGLNEQFF	TGTGCCAGCAGTCCCGGCGGCCTCAATGAGCAGTTCTTC
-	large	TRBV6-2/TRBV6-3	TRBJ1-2	CASSYSRGANYGYTF	TGTGCCAGCAGTTACTCGAGAGGGGCGAACTATGGCTACACCTTC
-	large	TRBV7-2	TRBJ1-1	CASSLAEQGEVITEAFF	TGTGCCAGCAGCTTAGCGGAACAGGGAGAGGTGATTACTGAAGCTTTCTTT
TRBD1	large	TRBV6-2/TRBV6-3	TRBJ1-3	CASSYGTDSGNTIYF	TGTGCCAGCAGTTACGGGACAGACTCTGGAAACACCATATATTTT
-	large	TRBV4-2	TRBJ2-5	CASSELTGQRGKETQYF	TGTGCCAGCAGCGAATTAACAGGGCAGAGGGGTAAAGAGACCCAGTACTTC
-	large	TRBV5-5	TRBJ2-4	CASSLALIKNIQYF	TGTGCCAGCAGCTTGGCTCTGATAAAAAACATTCAGTACTTC
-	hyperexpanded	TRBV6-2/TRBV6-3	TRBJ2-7	CASSQTFQAYEQYF	TGTGCCAGCAGCCAGACGTTCCAGGCCTACGAGCAGTACTTC
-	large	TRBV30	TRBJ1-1	CAWEDILKGRLNTEAFF	TGTGCCTGGGAGGACATACTAAAGGGACGGTTGAACACTGAAGCTTTCTTT
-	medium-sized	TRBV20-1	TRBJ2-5	CSARDLQGARETQYF	TGCAGTGCTAGAGACCTCCAGGGAGCCCGGGAGACCCAGTACTTC
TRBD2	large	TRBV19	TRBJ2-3	CASRPGLAGGPTPRDTQYF	TGTGCCAGTAGGCCCGGACTAGCGGGGGGACCGACGCCGCGAGATACGCAGTATTTT
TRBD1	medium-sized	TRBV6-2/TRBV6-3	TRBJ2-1	CATSTGYYNEQFF	TGTGCCACCTCGACAGGGTACTACAATGAGCAGTTCTTC
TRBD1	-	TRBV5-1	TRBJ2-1	CASRAGKGAYNEQFF	TGCGCCAGCAGGGCCGGCAAGGGGGCATACAATGAGCAGTTCTTC
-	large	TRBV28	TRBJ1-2	CASSPGDGYGYTF	TGTGCCAGCAGTCCCGGGGACGGGTATGGCTACACCTTC
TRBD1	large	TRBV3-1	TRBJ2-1	CASSHYIRDRGPNEQFF	TGTGCCAGCAGCCACTATATAAGGGACAGGGGACCCAATGAGCAGTTCTTC
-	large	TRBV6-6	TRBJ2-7	CASGPNEQYF	TGTGCCAGCGGCCCCAACGAGCAGTACTTC